These 9 T cell receptor beta chains were all obtained from the same sample, sequenced in a study of shared clonotypes between healthy human individuals. Using immunoSEQ multiplex PCR, the repertoire was profiled, and TCRdb retains in-frame clones only, with some absent. The table lists about 2.1 million clones, approximately 92% of them singletons. It was CD45RO-negative cells, positively selected for CCR7, that made up naive CD8 cells, with terminally differentiated effector memory CD45RA+ cells excluded. The sample taken for sequencing was naive CD8+ T cells from PBMCs. These receptors all come from a man aged 18 to 35 in good health. Some clones in this sample may be carry-over from other donors' samples.

The rearrangement uses TRBV9 and TRBJ2-7; D uncertain. CDR1 is SGDLS and CDR2 is YYNGEE in the germline V gene. This CDR3 is built from 14 residues. V was shortened by 4 bases and J by 3 bases, with 14 bases between the two germline ends. The CDR3 coding sequence is TGTGCCAGCAGCCCCCGGGTGGGCCTCTACGAGCAGTACTTC. It is translated as CASSPRVGLYEQYF.

V usage is TRBV10-3 and J usage is TRBJ1-2; D possibly corresponds to TRBD1 (5 bases). V dropped 9 bases and J dropped 7 bases, with 18 bases sitting between them. The CDR3 totals 13 residues. Germline V gene lookup returns CDR1 ENHRY and CDR2 SYGVKD. The CDR3 sequence: CAITDRAYGGYTF. Here the CDR3 DNA reads TGTGCCATTACCGACAGAGCGTATGGTGGCTACACCTTC.

The chain is built from TRBV28 and TRBJ1-3; D gene unclear. V was cut by 3 bases and J by 0 bases, with 9 bases left in between. This CDR3 spans 15 amino acids. Germline V gene data show CDR1 as MDHEN and CDR2 as SYDVKM. The CDR3 here is CASSFPGYSGNTIYF. The CDR3 nucleotides read TGTGCCAGCAGTTTCCCCGGGTACTCTGGAAACACCATATATTTT. Looking up the rest from reference TRBV28 and TRBJ1-3 gives the full variable domain: DVKVTQSSRYLVKRTGEKVFLECVQDMDHENMFWYRQDPGLGLRLIYFSYDVKMKEKGDIPEGYSVSREKKERFSLILESASTNQTSMYLCASSFPGYSGNTIYFGEGSWLTVV.

Remarks on this clone: The same CDR3 is also encoded by other DNA sequences in this sample. CDR3: CASSEGDSYNEQFF. The DNA of the CDR3 is TGTGCCAGCAGCGAAGGGGACTCCTACAATGAGCAGTTCTTC. The chain joins TRBV9 to TRBJ2-1; TRBD1 might be the D (5 bases). V lost 3 bases to trimming and J lost 0 bases, with 7 bases between them. CDR1 and CDR2 (germline): SGDLS, YYNGEE. The CDR3 is made up of 14 amino acids.

This clone was observed once. The J gene is TRBJ2-3, the V gene TRBV23-1; 12 positions match TRBD2. TRBV23-1 is noted as an ORF with a role that remains uncertain. CDR3 length: 18 residues. Trimming removed 2 bases from V and 1 base from J; junction bases left unmatched: 7. Here the CDR3 reads CASSQVPSGRDCTDTQYF. The CDR3 DNA reads TGCGCCAGCAGTCAAGTCCCTAGCGGGAGGGATTGCACAGATACGCAGTATTTT.

The chain combines TRBV19 with TRBJ1-5; D gene unclear. The CDR3 runs 18 residues. V lost 2 bases, J lost 5 bases, and 22 bases lay in between. The germline gives CDR1 LNHDA, CDR2 SQIVND (reference sequence). CDR3 residues: CASSIIYLDGPRDQPQHF. The CDR3 nucleotides read TGTGCCAGTAGTATAATTTACTTAGACGGGCCTCGCGATCAGCCCCAGCATTTT.

V gene TRBV6-6 combines with J gene TRBJ1-1, with no clear D. The CDR3 sequence is 15 residues long. The V gene lost 2 bases and the J gene lost 1 base, with 11 bases spanning the gap. The V gene's germline CDR1 is MNHNY and CDR2 SVGAGI (reference sequence). CDR3 bases: TGTGCCAGCAGTTACGGTCGAGCGGCGAACACTGAAGCTTTCTTT. It is translated as CASSYGRAANTEAFF.

This chain connects TRBV4-2 to TRBJ1-5, with D possibly being TRBD1 (6 bases). The CDR3 loop spans 16 amino acids. V lost 1 base, J lost 12 bases, and 22 bases lay in between. Germline CDR1 LGHNA, CDR2 YNFKEQ. CDR3 in DNA: TGTGCCAGCAGCCAAGTAACGACAGGATCCTCCCGACTCCAGCATTTT. Translated, it gives CASSQVTTGSSRLQHF.

The rearrangement joins TRBV27 to TRBJ2-7, with unresolved D. There are 12 residues in the CDR3. Germline-derived CDR1 and CDR2 are MNHEY and SMNVEV (reference sequence). V lost 7 bases, J lost 0 bases, and 7 bases lay in between. CDR3 in amino acids: CASTGPSYEQYF. The CDR3 nucleotides read TGTGCCAGCACCGGACCCTCCTACGAGCAGTACTTC.